Following are 31 T cell receptor beta chains from one sample sequenced in a study of regulatory T cells in long-lasting Graves disease. With iRepertoire HTBI primers and Arm-PCR of CDR3 regions, TCR beta libraries were built. From the multiplex PCR reads, TCRdb called clonotypes with MiXCR, one entry per CDR3 protein. The table includes over 650,000 distinct CDR3 sequences, 25% to 35% detected once. Time point reported: persistent/refractory GD, antithyroid drugs over 5 years with positive TRAb. PBMCs were the source of the RNA used for TCR sequencing. This specimen consisted of peripheral blood mononuclear cells (PBMCs), obtained when the disease was refractory, from a patient treated with antithyroid drugs. The source of these receptors is a female donor with Graves disease.

The V and J genes are TRBV6-1 and TRBJ1-5; 8 bases map to TRBD1. Germline lookup yields CDR1 MNHNS and CDR2 SASEGT. CDR3 size: 13 residues. Losses at the gene ends were 10 bases for V and 2 bases for J; bases not matched to a gene: 4. The CDR3: CATTDRGNQPQHF. The CDR3 bases are TGTGCCACCACGGACAGGGGCAATCAGCCCCAGCATTTT.

The rearrangement links TRBV27 to TRBJ2-3; D gene ambiguous. Germline CDR1 and CDR2: MNHEY and SMNVEV (reference sequence). The CDR3 is 13 amino acids. V lost 4 bases and J lost 1, with 6 bases in between. As DNA, the CDR3 is TGTGCCAGCAGTTGGGCGGGCACAGATACGCAGTATTTT. It specifies CASSWAGTDTQYF.

In this sample, this clonotype turned up a few times. CDR3 DNA: TGTGCCAGCAGCCTCAGACTAGCGGGAGTGGGCGGGGAGACCCAGTACTTC. This codes for CASSLRLAGVGGETQYF. The chain links TRBV3-1 to TRBJ2-5, with 12 bases lining up with TRBD2. This CDR3 has 17 amino acids. The junction had 11 bases not matched to a gene; V was cut back by 4 bases and J by 5 bases. Germline assignment: CDR1 LGHDT and CDR2 YNNKEL (reference sequence).

At least ten counts were recorded for this clonotype. The rearrangement joins TRBV28 to TRBJ1-2; D remains ambiguous. V shed 7 bases and J shed 4 bases, with 16 bases lying between them. Germline V gene sequence: CDR1 MDHEN, CDR2 SYDVKM. The CDR3 is made up of 14 amino acids. The CDR3 region has the DNA TGTGCCAGCACCGAACCTCCGGTGGGCTATGGCTACACCTTC. This translates into CASTEPPVGYGYTF.

This clonotype was seen only a few times. The chain links TRBV7-9 to TRBJ1-2; no definite D call. The germline V gene has CDR1 SEHNR and CDR2 FQNEAQ (reference sequence). Trimming stripped 8 bases from V and 4 bases from J, with 14 bases between. The CDR3 covers 13 residues. The CDR3 reads CASEGLRAYGYTF. In nucleotides, the CDR3 is TGTGCCAGCGAGGGCTTGAGAGCCTATGGCTACACCTTC.

The chain employs TRBV3-1 and TRBJ1-1; 7 positions agree with TRBD1. V was clipped by 1 base and J by 0 bases; unmatched bases: 5. The germline gives CDR1 LGHDT, CDR2 YNNKEL (reference sequence). CDR3 length: 16 amino acids. DNA for the CDR3: TGTGCCAGCAGCCAAGGAACAGGGGTTGTGAACACTGAAGCTTTCTTT. Protein sequence: CASSQGTGVVNTEAFF.

As concerns this clonotype: The junction does not match germline at one end; this may be a read error. This chain connects TRBV3-1 to TRBJ2-5; TRBD2 matches at 7 bases. Germline V lookup: CDR1 LGHDT, CDR2 YNNKEL (reference sequence). The CDR3 totals 14 residues. CDR3 DNA: TGTACCAGCAGCCACCTAGCGGCCCAAGAGACCCAGTACTTC. Its translation is CTSSHLAAQETQYF.

A note on this clonotype: A read error may explain this, as a much larger clone is one base away. The rearrangement joins TRBV6-1 to TRBJ2-2; 9 bases map to TRBD2. J was trimmed by 4 bases and V by 7 bases; bases with no gene match: 4. The CDR3 sequence is 14 residues long. CDR1 and CDR2 from the germline V gene are MNHNS and SASEGT. Here the CDR3 DNA reads TGTGCCAGCAAGACTAGCGGTAGCACCGGGGAGCTGTTTTTT. It is translated as CASKTSGSTGELFF.

This clonotype was picked up many times. The chain couples TRBV2 to TRBJ1-5, with 9 bases fitting TRBD1. CDR3 length equals 15 residues. Germline V gives CDR1 SNHLY, CDR2 FYNNEI. The V and J ends lost 6 bases and 4 bases, in that order; junction bases with no gene match: 7. The CDR3 nucleotides are TGTGCCAGCAGGAAGGGACAGGGTTATAATCAGCCCCAGCATTTT. Amino acid sequence: CASRKGQGYNQPQHF.

This clonotype was seen ten or more times. V and J are TRBV12-3 or TRBV12-4 and TRBJ1-2, with 10 positions matching TRBD1. The CDR3 runs 15 residues. J was trimmed by 8 bases and V by 2 bases; bases with no gene match: 8. The CDR3 region is CASSLPKTGGGGYTF. The CDR3, as DNA: TGTGCCAGCAGTTTACCGAAGACAGGGGGCGGGGGCTACACCTTC.

This clonotype was counted ten times or more. CDR3: CASSLIAGATSYEQYF. Here the CDR3 DNA reads TGTGCCAGCAGTTTAATTGCGGGAGCGACTTCCTACGAGCAGTACTTC. The chain combines TRBV28 with TRBJ2-7; 7 positions match TRBD2. Germline V lookup: CDR1 MDHEN, CDR2 SYDVKM. This CDR3 comprises 16 residues. V gave up 2 bases and J gave up 1 base; unmatched junction bases: 8.

The J gene is TRBJ1-2, the V gene TRBV20-1; no firm D call. This CDR3 region has 15 residues. The V gene lost 6 bases and the J gene lost 0 bases, with 17 bases spanning the gap. CDR1 is DFQATT, CDR2 SNEGSKA, per germline (reference sequence). CDR3 sequence: CSALYGVSPNYGYTF. The DNA for the CDR3 is TGCAGTGCCCTTTATGGGGTGAGCCCTAACTATGGCTACACCTTC.

This clonotype was counted at least ten times. Here the CDR3 DNA reads TGTGCCAGCAGTCCCTCACAGGCTACGAACACTGAAGCTTTCTTT. Residues: CASSPSQATNTEAFF. This chain joins TRBV28 and TRBJ1-1, with D possibly matching TRBD1 (5 bases). Trimming pared 5 bases from V and 1 base from J, leaving 14 bases between. Germline CDR1 MDHEN, CDR2 SYDVKM. The CDR3 has 15 amino acids.

This clonotype appeared a few times. The J gene is TRBJ1-2, the V gene TRBV29-1; D gene ambiguous. V was clipped by 5 bases and J by 4 bases, with 23 bases between them. Germline CDR1 and CDR2: SQVTM and ANQGSEA. This CDR3 contains 16 residues. CDR3 DNA: TGCAGCGTTCTAGGGTTCGAAGGTCGGGGAGGCTATGGCTACACCTTC. As protein: CSVLGFEGRGGYGYTF.

This clonotype was found a few times. The CDR3 reads CASTPLRDRGSHEQYF. The CDR3 DNA is TGTGCCAGCACCCCCCTCCGGGACAGGGGGAGTCACGAGCAGTACTTC. This chain links TRBV28 with TRBJ2-7, with TRBD1 identical over 11 bases. This CDR3 is 16 amino acids long. Losses at the gene ends were 7 bases for V and 5 bases for J; bases not matched to a gene: 13. The germline gives CDR1 MDHEN, CDR2 SYDVKM.

This chain links TRBV4-1 with TRBJ2-7; TRBD1 is a possible D gene (5 bases). The V gene's germline CDR1 is MGHRA and CDR2 YSYEKL. This CDR3 is 17 amino acids long. Trimming cost V 2 bases and J 3 bases, with 20 bases left between them. The CDR3 region has the DNA TGCGCCAGCAGCCAACAAGGGTCTGGGAACAGGCGCTACGAGCAGTACTTC. Translation: CASSQQGSGNRRYEQYF.

CDR3 protein: CASSRSRDTRPEAFF. Written as DNA, the CDR3 is TGTGCCAGCTCCCGTTCGAGGGACACCCGCCCGGAAGCTTTCTTT. This chain joins TRBV18 and TRBJ1-1, with TRBD1 as a possible D gene (6 bases). Per the germline V gene, CDR1 is KGHSH and CDR2 is LQKENI. CDR3 length equals 15 residues. V was cut by 6 bases and J by 8 bases, with 22 bases left in between. Full variable domain (rest looked up from reference TRBV18 and TRBJ1-1): NAGVMQNPRHLVRRRGQEARLRCSPMKGHSHVYWYRQLPEEGLKFMVYLQKENIIDESGMPKERFSAEFPKEGPSILRIQQVVRGDSAAYFCASSRSRDTRPEAFFGQGTRLTVV.

This clonotype was seen only a few times. This sequence joins TRBV11-2 and TRBJ2-7; 7 positions agree with TRBD1. The CDR3 has 15 residues. The V gene's germline CDR1 is SGHAT and CDR2 FQNNGV. Trimming removed 0 bases from V and 4 bases from J; junction bases left unmatched: 6. The CDR3 region has the DNA TGTGCCAGCAGCTTAGATAGGACAGGCGGGTACGAGCAGTACTTC. Translating it yields CASSLDRTGGYEQYF.

The chain has TRBV20-1 and TRBJ1-5; 8 positions agree with TRBD1. The CDR3 has 15 amino acids. Germline values: CDR1 DFQATT, CDR2 SNEGSKA (reference sequence). The ends lost 3 bases at V and 3 bases at J; junction bases unmatched: 7. In DNA form, the CDR3 reads TGCAGTGCTAGCGGAATCAGGGGGCTCAATCAGCCCCAGCATTTT. Its translation is CSASGIRGLNQPQHF.

The chain couples TRBV19 to TRBJ1-5; D is ambiguous. CDR1 is LNHDA, CDR2 SQIVND, per germline (reference sequence). CDR3 length: 15 residues. V was clipped by 5 bases and J by 4 bases, with 15 bases between them. CDR3 protein: CASSLGRTVNQPQHF. DNA for the CDR3: TGTGCCAGTAGTCTCGGACGGACTGTTAATCAGCCCCAGCATTTT.

This clonotype was found a few times. The J gene is TRBJ1-4, the V gene TRBV27; D is perhaps TRBD1 (5 bases). Germline values: CDR1 MNHEY, CDR2 SMNVEV (reference sequence). The CDR3 covers 18 residues. V lost 3 bases, J lost 4 bases, and 21 bases lay in between. The CDR3, as DNA: TGTGCCAGCAGTTTTTATTTGGACAAGGGTGCCGATAATGAAAAACTGTTTTTT. Translation gives CASSFYLDKGADNEKLFF.

This clonotype was picked up one time. The chain links TRBV27 to TRBJ2-2, with TRBD2 identical over 15 bases. V shed 7 bases and J 7 bases; nucleotides not matched to a gene: 22. The V gene's germline CDR1 is MNHEY and CDR2 SMNVEV (reference sequence). There are 21 residues in the CDR3. CDR3 in amino acids: CASTRRGGGLAGGPRSGELFF. The CDR3 DNA is TGTGCCAGCACAAGGCGGGGGGGCGGACTAGCGGGAGGGCCACGGAGCGGGGAGCTGTTTTTT.

This clonotype was picked up many times. This sequence joins TRBV28 and TRBJ1-2; 8 bases map to TRBD1. The CDR3 has 13 amino acids. The junction had 2 bases not matched to a gene; V was cut back by 5 bases and J by 3 bases. CDR1 MDHEN and CDR2 SYDVKM come from the germline V gene. The CDR3 DNA reads as TGTGCCAGCAGTCTGACAGGGGACTATGGCTACACCTTC. It codes for CASSLTGDYGYTF.

The chain links TRBV12-3 or TRBV12-4 to TRBJ1-1, with 10 bases that match TRBD1. This CDR3 is built from 14 residues. V shed 6 bases and J 7 bases; nucleotides not matched to a gene: 8. In DNA, the CDR3 is TGTGCCAGCAGAAAACCGGGACAGGGGATTGAAGCTTTCTTT. Translated: CASRKPGQGIEAFF.

This clonotype came up a few times. The V gene is TRBV6-1, the J gene TRBJ2-7; 9 bases agree with TRBD1. The germline gives CDR1 MNHNS, CDR2 SASEGT. The CDR3 is 16 amino acids. Trimming at V came to 5 bases and at J to 3 bases, leaving 11 bases not matched to a gene. This CDR3 reads CASSLQDRGGGYEQYF. CDR3 DNA: TGTGCCAGCAGTCTACAGGACAGGGGAGGAGGCTACGAGCAGTACTTC.

This clonotype showed up just a few times. The J gene is TRBJ1-1, the V gene TRBV12-5; the match to TRBD1 covers 9 bases. From germline, CDR1 is LGHNT and CDR2 FRNRAP. CDR3 size: 18 residues. The ends lost 3 bases at V and 11 bases at J; junction bases unmatched: 22. CDR3: CASGFFTGTDRGGYSAFF. For the CDR3, the DNA is TGTGCTAGTGGTTTTTTTACGGGAACGGACAGGGGTGGCTATTCGGCTTTCTTT.

The chain uses TRBV20-1 and TRBJ2-7, with D perhaps matching TRBD2 (7 bases). The germline V gene has CDR1 DFQATT and CDR2 SNEGSKA (reference sequence). Trimming removed 1 base from V and 6 bases from J, with 22 bases in between. The CDR3 totals 16 residues. The CDR3 loop is CSARAGAGHLNPEQYF. CDR3 DNA sequence: TGCAGTGCTAGAGCAGGAGCGGGACACCTAAACCCCGAGCAGTACTTC.

In its sample, this clonotype was seen once. V usage is TRBV28 and J usage is TRBJ1-2, with 9 bases aligning to TRBD1. This CDR3 is 14 amino acids long. Germline V gene lookup returns CDR1 MDHEN and CDR2 SYDVKM. Trimming cost V 7 bases and J 4 bases; bases outside gene matches: 7. The DNA of the CDR3 is TGTGCCAGCACCGTGGACAGGGGAATCTATGGCTACACCTTC. Translated, it gives CASTVDRGIYGYTF.

The V call is TRBV20-1, the J call TRBJ2-7, with 12 bases lining up with TRBD2. The V gene end was trimmed by 1 base and the J gene end by 6 bases; junction bases not matched to a gene: 10. The CDR3 spans 16 residues. Germline values: CDR1 DFQATT, CDR2 SNEGSKA (reference sequence). The CDR3 nucleotides read TGCAGTGCTAGAGTCGCCTCTAGCGGGAGGGCGGGCGAGCAGTACTTC. It specifies CSARVASSGRAGEQYF.

This clonotype was counted many times. The chain employs TRBV20-1 and TRBJ1-1; D uncertain. CDR3 length: 12 amino acids. Germline V gives CDR1 DFQATT, CDR2 SNEGSKA (reference sequence). V shed 5 bases and J shed 5 bases, with 12 bases lying between them. CDR3 nucleotides: TGCAGTGCTCGATTTCTTGGGACTGAAGCTTTCTTT. Its translation is CSARFLGTEAFF.

This clonotype was picked up a small number of times. A read error may be the cause here, since a much bigger clone is one base away. Since no conserved phenylalanine or tryptophan closes the CDR3, a read error is the likely cause. The chain carries TRBV28 and TRBJ1-1; D not certain. Germline CDR1 MDHEN, CDR2 SYDVKM. The CDR3 runs 14 residues. V lost 5 bases and J lost 0, with 10 bases in between. As DNA, the CDR3 is TGTGCCAGCAGTCGGACCTTCGTGAACACTGAAGCTTTCTCT. Translated: CASSRTFVNTEAFS.